This T cell receptor (beta chain) was observed in a study of CD8+CD57+ T cells in acquired aplastic anemia. Study as a whole: An average of about 3.2 ug of DNA was obtained from sorted CD4+ and CD8+ cells. As sequenced from healthy donors, CD4+ cells averaged about 11 million reads.

CDR3 and TCR beta VDJ profiling relied on genomic DNA as the template. Using its own MiXCR run on the reads, TCRdb lists one record per CDR3 protein. The data show about 170,000 distinct CDR3 sequences, 55% to 80% seen once. CDR3 length: 13 amino acids. V gave up 4 bases and J gave up 8 bases; unmatched junction bases: 6. Germline V gives CDR1 SQVTM, CDR2 ANQGSEA. The gene calls are TRBV29-1 and TRBJ1-4; 8 nucleotides line up with TRBD1. This TCR came from a human donor in good health. Sequencing input: sorted CD4+, CD8+, or CD8+CD57+ T cells (not recorded which) from PBMCs. The CDR3 spells CSVGQGAYEKLFF. In DNA form, the CDR3 reads TGCAGCGTTGGTCAGGGGGCGTACGAAAAACTGTTTTTT.